A single sample gave rise to the 10 T cell receptor beta chains below, sequenced in a study of cytomegalovirus exposure and HLA in healthy donors. 13 Jbeta primers and 60 Vbeta primers were used for the PCR. The data were produced by immunoSEQ multiplex PCR, yet TCRdb's version contains in-frame clones alone and is incomplete. In the table there are around 150,000 clones, about 76% of which are singletons. The sequenced material came from PBMCs. Receptor source: a woman between 35 and 50 years old in good health and CMV-seropositive.

V is TRBV19 and J is TRBJ1-1, with D possibly being TRBD1 (6 bases). V was cut by 5 bases and J by 4 bases, with 14 bases left in between. The CDR3 runs to 14 residues. Germline V gene sequence: CDR1 LNHDA, CDR2 SQIVND (reference sequence). The CDR3 DNA sequence: TGTGCCAGTAGTCCCCAGGGGTCAGGCACTGAAGCTTTCTTT. Translated, it gives CASSPQGSGTEAFF.

The chain is built from TRBV6-1 and TRBJ2-1; a weak D match, TRBD2 (5 bases). The V end lost 5 bases, the J end lost 0 bases, and 11 bases lay between the germline ends. CDR1 is MNHNS, CDR2 SASEGT, per germline. CDR3 length equals 15 residues. CDR3 sequence: CASSPQRSSYNEQFF. CDR3 coding DNA: TGTGCCAGCAGTCCCCAGCGGTCCTCCTACAATGAGCAGTTCTTC.

The rearrangement links TRBV7-9 to TRBJ2-7; perhaps TRBD2 as D (6 bases). Germline V gene lookup returns CDR1 SEHNR and CDR2 FQNEAQ (reference sequence). Trimming took 2 bases from V and 4 from J, leaving 12 bases between them. The CDR3 contains 14 residues. The CDR3 protein is CASSLSYGRYEQYF. CDR3 DNA sequence: TGTGCCAGCAGCTTATCCTACGGGAGATACGAGCAGTACTTC.

The rearrangement joins TRBV4-3 to TRBJ2-3, with D tentatively TRBD2 (6 bases). This CDR3 contains 15 residues. Trimming took 0 bases from V and 0 from J, leaving 7 bases between them. CDR1 and CDR2 (germline): LGHNA, YSLEER. CDR3 region: CASSQEGTSTDTQYF. Written as DNA, the CDR3 is TGCGCCAGCAGCCAAGAAGGGACTAGCACAGATACGCAGTATTTT.

CDR3 nucleotides: TGTGCCAGCAGTGCAGGGGTTCTCTACGAGCAGTACTTC. Protein: CASSAGVLYEQYF. This rearrangement joins TRBV28 to TRBJ2-7, with D possibly TRBD1 on 6 matching bases. The CDR3 loop spans 13 amino acids. CDR1 and CDR2 from the germline V gene are MDHEN and SYDVKM. Trimming cost V 5 bases and J 3 bases, with 11 bases left between them.

This clone was observed a handful of times. This sequence joins TRBV19 and TRBJ2-7; a possible D gene is TRBD1 (6 bases). This CDR3 comprises 12 residues. CDR1 is LNHDA and CDR2 is SQIVND in the germline V gene (reference sequence). Trimming pared 1 base from V and 5 bases from J, leaving 6 bases between. The CDR3 here is CASSIGGHEQYF. The CDR3 DNA reads as TGTGCCAGTAGTATAGGGGGGCACGAGCAGTACTTC.

The chain recombines TRBV19 with TRBJ2-3; weak D call: TRBD1 (6 bases). This CDR3 has 14 residues. Germline V gives CDR1 LNHDA, CDR2 SQIVND (reference sequence). The V and J ends lost 3 bases and 8 bases respectively, with 15 bases between them. CDR3 protein: CASSIGGGPATQYF. In nucleotides, the CDR3 is TGTGCCAGTAGTATTGGTGGGGGCCCTGCTACGCAGTATTTT.

The rearrangement links TRBV5-1 to TRBJ1-4; D unclear. This CDR3 is built from 14 residues. The ends were cut back, 4 bases at V and 7 bases at J, with 14 bases in the middle. Germline V CDR1 and CDR2: SGHRS, YFSETQ. Here the CDR3 reads CASSPGNFGEKLFF. For the CDR3, the DNA is TGCGCCAGCAGCCCAGGCAATTTTGGTGAAAAACTGTTTTTT.

The V gene is TRBV27, the J gene TRBJ1-5; TRBD1 agrees at 7 bases. The CDR3 covers 14 residues. The V and J ends lost 2 bases and 2 bases, in that order; junction bases with no gene match: 0. Germline V gene sequence: CDR1 MNHEY, CDR2 SMNVEV (reference sequence). CDR3 sequence: CASSLGTGNQPQHF. The DNA for the CDR3 is TGTGCCAGCAGTTTAGGGACAGGCAATCAGCCCCAGCATTTT.

The chain recombines TRBV10-3 with TRBJ2-5, with no clear D. The CDR3 covers 16 residues. The V gene's germline CDR1 is ENHRY and CDR2 SYGVKD. Trimming removed 2 bases from V and 2 bases from J, with 15 bases in between. DNA of the CDR3: TGTGCCATCAGTGAGAACCCCTCAGGCACTCAAGAGACCCAGTACTTC. It translates to CAISENPSGTQETQYF.